Listed here are 8 T cell receptor beta chains from one sample, sequenced in a study of T-cell memory formation after mild COVID-19. MiXCR was run by TCRdb on the 5' RACE reads, yielding one entry per CDR3 protein. The sample lists 350,000 to 450,000 distinct CDR3 sequences; roughly 24% were seen once. Specimen: PBMCs or a T cell subset sorted from them (not recorded which). All receptors derive from an adult woman who had mild COVID-19 (a few samples of this study predate the infection). Cell type and time point are not known.

This clonotype has a handful of counts. V and J are TRBV9 and TRBJ2-7; a weak D match, TRBD2 (6 bases). CDR1 SGDLS and CDR2 YYNGEE come from the germline V gene. V was clipped by 5 bases and J by 6 bases, with 15 bases between them. This CDR3 has 13 residues. DNA of the CDR3: TGTGCCAGCAGTAGAAATAGGGGAGGCGAGCAGTACTTC. This translates into CASSRNRGGEQYF.

This clonotype showed up just a few times. Sequence at one end of the junction differs from germline and may be a read error. The CDR3 spells CASSLNSQGTQYF. Written as DNA, the CDR3 is TGTGCCAGCAGCTTAAATAGTCAAGGGACCCAGTACTTC. The chain combines TRBV7-9 with TRBJ2-5, with D hard to call. Per germline, CDR1 SEHNR and CDR2 FQNEAQ (reference sequence). The CDR3 has 13 amino acids.

This clonotype was found a few times. The V gene is TRBV15, the J gene TRBJ2-7, with D hard to call. Germline V gene lookup returns CDR1 LNHNV and CDR2 YYDKDF (reference sequence). Trimming took off 3 bases at V and 8 bases at J, with 11 bases between the two ends. CDR3 length equals 12 residues. The DNA of the CDR3 is TGTGCCACCAGCAGGGACGAAAGGAAGCAGTACTTC. This sequence encodes CATSRDERKQYF.

This chain links TRBV5-1 with TRBJ2-3, with D perhaps TRBD1 (5 bases). This CDR3 comprises 16 residues. The germline V gene encodes CDR1 SGHRS and CDR2 YFSETQ. Trimming pared 0 bases from V and 1 base from J, leaving 12 bases between. The CDR3 DNA follows: TGCGCCAGCAGCTTGGCCTTGGGGCCTGGCACAGATACGCAGTATTTT. Protein: CASSLALGPGTDTQYF.

This clonotype has only a few counts. The DNA for the CDR3 is TGCAGCGTTGAAAGGCCAGGGACATTCTATGGCTACACCTTC. This codes for CSVERPGTFYGYTF. The genes are TRBV29-1 and TRBJ1-2; possibly TRBD1 for D (6 bases). CDR1 is SQVTM and CDR2 is ANQGSEA in the germline V gene. CDR3 size: 14 residues. Deletions cut 2 bases from V and 4 bases from J, with 14 bases between.

This clonotype was seen just once. V and J are TRBV5-6 and TRBJ2-2; no firm D call. This CDR3 is built from 15 residues. V was pared by 2 bases and J by 8 bases, with 16 bases between. Germline V gene data show CDR1 as SGHDT and CDR2 as YYEEEE. The CDR3 loop reads CASSFYGAGLGELFF. The CDR3 DNA sequence: TGTGCCAGCAGCTTTTATGGAGCTGGGTTGGGGGAGCTGTTTTTT.

The CDR3 loop reads CSAVGPAYEQYF. The CDR3 DNA follows: TGCAGCGCTGTAGGCCCAGCCTACGAGCAGTACTTC. The genes are TRBV29-1 and TRBJ2-7; no firm D call. Germline V CDR1 and CDR2: SQVTM, ANQGSEA. Deletions cut 7 bases from V and 2 bases from J, with 12 bases between. The CDR3 is made up of 12 amino acids.

The gene calls are TRBV5-1 and TRBJ1-4, with D possibly matching TRBD1 (6 bases). Deletions cut 3 bases from V and 3 bases from J, with 9 bases between. This CDR3 is built from 14 residues. CDR1 and CDR2 (germline): SGHRS, YFSETQ. CDR3 loop: CASSSQGPNEKLFF. The CDR3 coding sequence is TGCGCCAGCAGCTCTCAGGGGCCTAATGAAAAACTGTTTTTT.